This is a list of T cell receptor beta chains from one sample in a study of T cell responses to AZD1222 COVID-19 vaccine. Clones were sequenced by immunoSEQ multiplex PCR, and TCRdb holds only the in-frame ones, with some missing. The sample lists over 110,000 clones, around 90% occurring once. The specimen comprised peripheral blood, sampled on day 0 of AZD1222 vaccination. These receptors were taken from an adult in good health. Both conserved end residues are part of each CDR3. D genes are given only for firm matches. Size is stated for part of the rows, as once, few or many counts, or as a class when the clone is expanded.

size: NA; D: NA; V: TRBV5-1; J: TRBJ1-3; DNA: TGCGCCAGCAGCTTGTCTTCGACAGCCTCAAATGGAAACACCATATATTTT; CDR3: CASSLSSTASNGNTIYF
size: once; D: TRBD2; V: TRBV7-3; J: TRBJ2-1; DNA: TGTGCCAGCAGCTCACGAGCGGGAGGGTTGAATGAGCAGTTCTTC; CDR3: CASSSRAGGLNEQFF
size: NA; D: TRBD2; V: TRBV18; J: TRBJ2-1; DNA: TGTGCCAGCTCGCGGACTAGTCGTCGCAATGAGCAGTTCTTC; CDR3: CASSRTSRRNEQFF
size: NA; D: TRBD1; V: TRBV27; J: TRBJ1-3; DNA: TGTGCCAGCCATCGGCCAGGGGGCTCTGGAAACACCATATATTTT; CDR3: CASHRPGGSGNTIYF
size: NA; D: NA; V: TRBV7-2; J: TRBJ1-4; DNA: TGTGCCAGCAGCTTAGGGGAAGACAGAGTAGCTGAAAAACTGTTTTTT; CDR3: CASSLGEDRVAEKLFF
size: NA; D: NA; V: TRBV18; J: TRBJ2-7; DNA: TGTGCCAGCTCACCACCAGGCCTGAACTACGAGCAGTACTTC; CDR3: CASSPPGLNYEQYF
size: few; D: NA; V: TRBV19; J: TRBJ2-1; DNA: TGTGCCAGTAGGAGCTTCTACAATGAGCAGTTCTTC; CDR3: CASRSFYNEQFF
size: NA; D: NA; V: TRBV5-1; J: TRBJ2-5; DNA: TGCGCCAGCAGCTTGGATAGAGAGACCCAGTACTTC; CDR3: CASSLDRETQYF
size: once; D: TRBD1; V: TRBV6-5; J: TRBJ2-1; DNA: TGTGCCAGCACTACCAGGGGGAGCTCCTACAATGAGCAGTTCTTC; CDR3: CASTTRGSSYNEQFF
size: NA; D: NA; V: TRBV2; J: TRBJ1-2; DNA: TGTGCCAGCAGGAACATGGACATCGGGATATATGGCTACACCTTC; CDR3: CASRNMDIGIYGYTF
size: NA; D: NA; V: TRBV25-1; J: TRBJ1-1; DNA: TGTGCCAGCAGGTCCAGCCTTAACACTGAAGCTTTCTTT; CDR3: CASRSSLNTEAFF
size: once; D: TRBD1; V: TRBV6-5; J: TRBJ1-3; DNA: TGTGCCAGCGTCCCAACAGGGGGTTTTAGAAACACCATATATTTT; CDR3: CASVPTGGFRNTIYF
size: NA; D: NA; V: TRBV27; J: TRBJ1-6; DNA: TGTGCCAGCAGTTTATTCGGGGGCTCCTATAATTCACCCCTCCACTTT; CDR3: CASSLFGGSYNSPLHF
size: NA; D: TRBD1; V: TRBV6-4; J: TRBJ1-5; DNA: TGTGCCAGCAGTGACCCCAAAAATCCGACAGGGGCCCTTTGCAGCAATCAGCCCCAGCATTTT; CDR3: CASSDPKNPTGALCSNQPQHF
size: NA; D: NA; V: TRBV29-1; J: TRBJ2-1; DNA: TGCAGCGTTGGTGACAGAGCCTACAATGAGCAGTTCTTC; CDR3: CSVGDRAYNEQFF
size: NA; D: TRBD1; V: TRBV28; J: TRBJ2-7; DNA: TGTGCCAGCAGTCCGAGATCAGGGGGCCTCACCTACGAGCAGTACTTC; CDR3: CASSPRSGGLTYEQYF
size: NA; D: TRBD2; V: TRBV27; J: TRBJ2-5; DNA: TGTGCCAGCAGTTTTTTTGGCGGGAGGGGCCAAGAGACCCAGTACTTC; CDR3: CASSFFGGRGQETQYF
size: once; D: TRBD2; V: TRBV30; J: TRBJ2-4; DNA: TGTGCCTGGAGTGTACGTATCAGGGTAGCGGGAGTAGAACTAGCCAAAAACATTCAGTACTTC; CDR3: CAWSVRIRVAGVELAKNIQYF
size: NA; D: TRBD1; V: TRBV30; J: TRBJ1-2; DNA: TGTGCCTGGAGTGACAGGGGCGGCTACACCTTC; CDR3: CAWSDRGGYTF
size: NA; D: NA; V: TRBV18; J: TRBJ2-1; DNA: TGTGCCAGCTCACCGGGGGCTGTCCCGCTCTCCTACAATGAGCAGTTCTTC; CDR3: CASSPGAVPLSYNEQFF